This T cell receptor beta chain was observed in a study of T-cell reconstitution after alpha-beta-depleted transplantation in children. This clonotype was detected a few times. TCRbeta library preparation incorporated unique molecular identifiers. TCRdb itself ran the PCR reads through MiXCR, one entry per CDR3 protein. Seen here are hundreds of thousands of distinct CDR3 sequences, around 15% observed once, and the top ten hold about 41%. The length of the CDR3 is 14 residues. The germline V gene has CDR1 SGHTA and CDR2 FQGNSA. V lost 5 bases and J lost 7, with 17 bases in between. The chain recombines TRBV7-2 with TRBJ2-5; TRBD2 might be the D (6 bases). This clonotype was sampled from a male patient between 2 and 9 years old who had a stem cell transplant for acute lymphoblastic leukemia, so the T cells may come from the graft donor. Sequencing was performed on PBMCs, mostly from graft donor cells, taken 360 days after TCRalphabeta/CD19-depleted stem cell transplant. This chain's CDR3 is CASSRVGGGGTQYF. The CDR3 DNA sequence: TGTGCCAGCAGCAGAGTGGGGGGTGGAGGGACCCAGTACTTC.